The rows below give T cell receptor beta chains drawn from one sample of a study of shared clonotypes between healthy human individuals. Only in-frame clones appear in the TCRdb table, and some are missing; sequencing was by immunoSEQ multiplex PCR. There are about 2.2 million clones in the sample; 85% to 95% occur only once, and around 1.8% lies in the top ten. The specimen was naive CD8+ T cells from PBMCs. Receptor source: a young man in good health. Some clones in this sample may be carry-over from other donors' samples. CDR3s include the opening cysteine and the closing phenylalanine or tryptophan. A D gene is named only where the DNA matches it firmly. Expanded clones get a size class; other rows say once, few or many, or leave the size out.

V gene: TRBV19
J gene: TRBJ2-2
clone size: .
D gene: TRBD2
CDR3 length: 18
CDR3 protein: CASSLQLAGGLGTGELFF
CDR3 DNA: TGTGCCAGTAGTCTACAACTAGCGGGAGGCCTTGGAACCGGGGAGCTGTTTTTT

V gene: TRBV27
J gene: TRBJ2-1
clone size: .
D gene: .
CDR3 length: 14
CDR3 protein: CASSSGSSYNEQFF
CDR3 DNA: TGTGCCAGCTCCTCCGGGAGCTCCTACAATGAGCAGTTCTTC

V gene: TRBV9
J gene: TRBJ2-7
clone size: .
D gene: .
CDR3 length: 14
CDR3 protein: CASSVVGGLGEQYF
CDR3 DNA: TGTGCCAGCAGCGTAGTTGGGGGTTTGGGCGAGCAGTACTTC

V gene: TRBV19
J gene: TRBJ2-7
clone size: .
D gene: .
CDR3 length: 12
CDR3 protein: CASSRRGDEQYF
CDR3 DNA: TGTGCCAGTAGTCGGCGAGGAGACGAGCAGTACTTC

V gene: TRBV6-6
J gene: TRBJ1-5
clone size: .
D gene: .
CDR3 length: 15
CDR3 protein: CASSYSTTYDQPQHF
CDR3 DNA: TGTGCCAGCAGTTACTCGACCACCTATGATCAGCCCCAGCATTTT

V gene: TRBV11-1
J gene: TRBJ2-6
clone size: .
D gene: .
CDR3 length: 15
CDR3 protein: CASSSRVSGANVLTF
CDR3 DNA: TGTGCCAGCAGCTCCAGGGTCTCTGGGGCCAACGTCCTGACTTTC

V gene: TRBV11-2
J gene: TRBJ2-3
clone size: .
D gene: TRBD2
CDR3 length: 16
CDR3 protein: CASSSRLAANTDTQYF
CDR3 DNA: TGTGCCAGCAGCTCAAGACTAGCGGCAAACACAGATACGCAGTATTTT

V gene: TRBV18
J gene: TRBJ2-1
clone size: .
D gene: .
CDR3 length: 18
CDR3 protein: CAILLEPGSTSSYNEQFF
CDR3 DNA: TGTGCCATCCTACTGGAACCCGGATCAACAAGCTCCTACAATGAGCAGTTCTTC

V gene: TRBV5-1
J gene: TRBJ2-7
clone size: .
D gene: TRBD2
CDR3 length: 17
CDR3 protein: CASSLDSGLAASYEQYF
CDR3 DNA: TGCGCCAGCAGCTTGGATTCGGGACTAGCGGCCTCCTACGAGCAGTACTTC

V gene: TRBV6-1
J gene: TRBJ2-7
clone size: .
D gene: .
CDR3 length: 10
CDR3 protein: CASIGYEQYF
CDR3 DNA: TGTGCCAGCATCGGCTACGAGCAGTACTTC

V gene: TRBV19
J gene: TRBJ2-7
clone size: .
D gene: .
CDR3 length: 15
CDR3 protein: CASSIRGGHIYEQYF
CDR3 DNA: TGTGCCAGTAGTATAAGGGGTGGACACATCTACGAGCAGTACTTC

V gene: TRBV7-6
J gene: TRBJ1-1
clone size: .
D gene: .
CDR3 length: 13
CDR3 protein: CASSAGANTEAFF
CDR3 DNA: TGTGCCAGCAGCGCTGGGGCTAACACTGAAGCTTTCTTT

V gene: TRBV9
J gene: TRBJ2-3
clone size: .
D gene: TRBD1
CDR3 length: 16
CDR3 protein: CASSVGETGELDTQYF
CDR3 DNA: TGTGCCAGCAGCGTAGGGGAGACAGGGGAGCTGGATACGCAGTATTTT

V gene: TRBV28
J gene: TRBJ2-7
clone size: .
D gene: .
CDR3 length: 13
CDR3 protein: CASSPGFFYEQYF
CDR3 DNA: TGTGCCAGCAGCCCGGGGTTCTTTTACGAGCAGTACTTC

V gene: TRBV27
J gene: TRBJ2-1
clone size: .
D gene: TRBD1
CDR3 length: 15
CDR3 protein: CASRLGTVLYNEQFF
CDR3 DNA: TGTGCCAGCAGACTCGGGACAGTCCTTTACAATGAGCAGTTCTTC

V gene: TRBV13
J gene: TRBJ2-7
clone size: .
D gene: TRBD1
CDR3 length: 14
CDR3 protein: CASSFLDRGYEQYF
CDR3 DNA: TGTGCCAGCAGCTTTTTGGACAGGGGTTACGAGCAGTACTTC

V gene: TRBV28
J gene: TRBJ1-5
clone size: .
D gene: .
CDR3 length: 13
CDR3 protein: CASSLTGNQPQHF
CDR3 DNA: TGTGCCAGCAGTTTGACTGGCAATCAGCCCCAGCATTTT

V gene: TRBV5-8
J gene: TRBJ1-2
clone size: .
D gene: .
CDR3 length: 14
CDR3 protein: CASSLVFGVDGYTF
CDR3 DNA: TGTGCCAGCAGCTTGGTGTTCGGGGTAGACGGCTACACCTTC

V gene: TRBV15
J gene: TRBJ1-5
clone size: .
D gene: TRBD1
CDR3 length: 15
CDR3 protein: CATSGSTGSNQPQHF
CDR3 DNA: TGTGCCACCAGCGGATCGACAGGGTCCAATCAGCCCCAGCATTTT

V gene: TRBV9
J gene: TRBJ2-2
clone size: .
D gene: TRBD2
CDR3 length: 14
CDR3 protein: CASSFGTRTGELFF
CDR3 DNA: TGTGCCAGCAGCTTCGGGACTAGGACCGGGGAGCTGTTTTTT

V gene: TRBV4-3
J gene: TRBJ1-5
clone size: .
D gene: TRBD1
CDR3 length: 16
CDR3 protein: CASSPYRDRGFQPQHF
CDR3 DNA: TGCGCCAGCAGCCCGTACCGGGACAGGGGGTTTCAGCCCCAGCATTTT

V gene: TRBV5-3
J gene: TRBJ1-2
clone size: .
D gene: .
CDR3 length: 15
CDR3 protein: CARRGRLLKLGGYTF
CDR3 DNA: TGTGCCAGAAGGGGACGGCTCTTGAAACTTGGTGGCTACACCTTC

V gene: TRBV7-2
J gene: TRBJ2-7
clone size: .
D gene: .
CDR3 length: 11
CDR3 protein: CASSPRGEQYF
CDR3 DNA: TGTGCCAGCAGCCCGCGTGGCGAGCAGTACTTC

V gene: TRBV5-6
J gene: TRBJ1-4
clone size: .
D gene: TRBD1
CDR3 length: 16
CDR3 protein: CASSQTRQGAPYGLFF
CDR3 DNA: TGTGCCAGCAGCCAAACCCGCCAGGGGGCGCCTTATGGCCTGTTTTTT

V gene: TRBV6-5
J gene: TRBJ2-5
clone size: .
D gene: TRBD2
CDR3 length: 13
CDR3 protein: CATRGGWGETQYF
CDR3 DNA: TGTGCCACTCGGGGGGGTTGGGGAGAGACCCAGTACTTC

V gene: TRBV9
J gene: TRBJ2-5
clone size: .
D gene: .
CDR3 length: 13
CDR3 protein: CASSVAGMGTQYF
CDR3 DNA: TGTGCCAGCAGCGTAGCCGGGATGGGGACCCAGTACTTC

V gene: TRBV6-4
J gene: TRBJ2-2
clone size: few
D gene: .
CDR3 length: 15
CDR3 protein: CASSDPSSDTGELFF
CDR3 DNA: TGTGCCAGCAGTGACCCGAGTTCGGACACCGGGGAGCTGTTTTTT

V gene: TRBV27
J gene: TRBJ2-7
clone size: .
D gene: .
CDR3 length: 14
CDR3 protein: CASSLYAGAYEQYF
CDR3 DNA: TGTGCCAGCAGTTTGTACGCAGGGGCCTACGAGCAGTACTTC

V gene: TRBV19
J gene: TRBJ1-5
clone size: once
D gene: .
CDR3 length: 16
CDR3 protein: CASTPTRRISNQPQHF
CDR3 DNA: TGTGCCAGTACCCCAACTAGGCGGATTAGCAATCAGCCCCAGCATTTT

V gene: TRBV7-9
J gene: TRBJ1-5
clone size: few
D gene: .
CDR3 length: 15
CDR3 protein: CASSLGAGRQQPQHF
CDR3 DNA: TGTGCCAGCAGCCTGGGGGCAGGGAGGCAACAGCCCCAGCATTTT

V gene: TRBV15
J gene: TRBJ2-1
clone size: .
D gene: TRBD1
CDR3 length: 17
CDR3 protein: CATSRDLGTGIYNEQFF
CDR3 DNA: TGTGCCACCAGCAGAGATCTTGGGACAGGGATTTACAATGAGCAGTTCTTC

V gene: TRBV15
J gene: TRBJ2-2
clone size: .
D gene: TRBD2
CDR3 length: 15
CDR3 protein: CATSPSGSVTGELFF
CDR3 DNA: TGTGCCACCAGCCCTAGCGGGAGTGTGACCGGGGAGCTGTTTTTT

V gene: TRBV4-2
J gene: TRBJ2-7
clone size: .
D gene: TRBD1
CDR3 length: 16
CDR3 protein: CASSQDGGQPTYEQYF
CDR3 DNA: TGTGCCAGCAGCCAAGATGGGGGACAGCCTACCTACGAGCAGTACTTC

V gene: TRBV7-9
J gene: TRBJ2-7
clone size: .
D gene: TRBD1
CDR3 length: 16
CDR3 protein: CASSLSPGQGYYEQYF
CDR3 DNA: TGTGCCAGCAGCTTATCCCCGGGACAGGGGTACTACGAGCAGTACTTC

V gene: TRBV21-1
J gene: TRBJ1-1
clone size: .
D gene: .
CDR3 length: 15
CDR3 protein: CASSAGQGMNTEAFF
CDR3 DNA: TGTGCCAGCAGCGCGGGACAGGGCATGAACACTGAAGCTTTCTTT

V gene: TRBV15
J gene: TRBJ1-1
clone size: .
D gene: .
CDR3 length: 13
CDR3 protein: CASGPGMNTEAFF
CDR3 DNA: TGTGCCTCGGGTCCCGGAATGAACACTGAAGCTTTCTTT

V gene: TRBV7-9
J gene: TRBJ1-5
clone size: .
D gene: TRBD1
CDR3 length: 13
CDR3 protein: CASSQGAYQPQHF
CDR3 DNA: TGTGCCAGCAGCCAGGGGGCCTATCAGCCCCAGCATTTT

V gene: TRBV7-9
J gene: TRBJ2-7
clone size: .
D gene: .
CDR3 length: 14
CDR3 protein: CASSLREKGYEQYF
CDR3 DNA: TGTGCCAGCAGCCTACGGGAGAAAGGCTACGAGCAGTACTTC

V gene: TRBV5-1
J gene: TRBJ2-7
clone size: .
D gene: TRBD2
CDR3 length: 16
CDR3 protein: CASSLAGSGKPGEQYF
CDR3 DNA: TGCGCCAGCAGCTTGGCCGGTAGCGGGAAGCCGGGGGAGCAGTACTTC

V gene: TRBV15
J gene: TRBJ2-3
clone size: once
D gene: TRBD1
CDR3 length: 15
CDR3 protein: CATSHRDRGTDTQYF
CDR3 DNA: TGTGCCACCAGCCACCGGGACAGGGGCACAGATACGCAGTATTTT

V gene: TRBV5-4
J gene: TRBJ2-1
clone size: .
D gene: TRBD2
CDR3 length: 16
CDR3 protein: CASSSGLAEEGHEQFF
CDR3 DNA: TGTGCCAGCAGCTCCGGACTAGCGGAGGAAGGGCATGAGCAGTTCTTC

V gene: TRBV9
J gene: TRBJ2-7
clone size: once
D gene: TRBD2
CDR3 length: 15
CDR3 protein: CASSPPGGSYHEQYF
CDR3 DNA: TGTGCCAGCAGTCCCCCCGGCGGGAGTTACCACGAGCAGTACTTC

V gene: TRBV6-1
J gene: TRBJ2-5
clone size: once
D gene: .
CDR3 length: 15
CDR3 protein: CASSEGASAAETQYF
CDR3 DNA: TGTGCCAGCAGTGAAGGGGCTAGCGCGGCGGAGACCCAGTACTTC

V gene: TRBV28
J gene: TRBJ2-7
clone size: .
D gene: .
CDR3 length: 12
CDR3 protein: CASSFRSYEQYF
CDR3 DNA: TGTGCCAGCAGTTTTAGGTCCTACGAGCAGTACTTC

V gene: TRBV18
J gene: TRBJ2-7
clone size: once
D gene: TRBD1
CDR3 length: 15
CDR3 protein: CASSPQGTGFFEQYF
CDR3 DNA: TGTGCCAGCTCACCACAGGGGACAGGGTTCTTCGAGCAGTACTTC

V gene: TRBV2
J gene: TRBJ2-1
clone size: .
D gene: TRBD2
CDR3 length: 18
CDR3 protein: CAICGAGAGLSSYNEQFF
CDR3 DNA: TGTGCCATCTGCGGCGCTGGAGCGGGACTGAGCTCCTACAATGAGCAGTTCTTC

V gene: TRBV30
J gene: TRBJ1-2
clone size: .
D gene: .
CDR3 length: 14
CDR3 protein: CAGEDRLLNYGYTF
CDR3 DNA: TGTGCCGGTGAGGACCGCCTACTGAACTATGGCTACACCTTC

V gene: TRBV7-9
J gene: TRBJ1-2
clone size: .
D gene: TRBD1
CDR3 length: 16
CDR3 protein: CASSRDREPSMGGYTF
CDR3 DNA: TGTGCCAGCAGCCGGGACAGGGAACCGTCTATGGGAGGCTACACCTTC

V gene: TRBV13
J gene: TRBJ1-1
clone size: .
D gene: .
CDR3 length: 14
CDR3 protein: CASSTRTGNTEAFF
CDR3 DNA: TGTGCCAGCAGCACTAGGACGGGGAACACTGAAGCTTTCTTT

V gene: TRBV5-4
J gene: TRBJ2-7
clone size: .
D gene: .
CDR3 length: 12
CDR3 protein: CASSSGDDEQYF
CDR3 DNA: TGTGCCAGCAGCTCGGGGGACGACGAGCAGTACTTC

V gene: TRBV11-2
J gene: TRBJ2-4
clone size: .
D gene: .
CDR3 length: 16
CDR3 protein: CASSLGVAEVKNIQYF
CDR3 DNA: TGTGCCAGCAGCTTAGGAGTTGCGGAGGTAAAAAACATTCAGTACTTC

V gene: TRBV28
J gene: TRBJ2-7
clone size: .
D gene: .
CDR3 length: 14
CDR3 protein: CASSIGQITYEQYF
CDR3 DNA: TGTGCCAGCAGCATAGGCCAGATTACCTACGAGCAGTACTTC

V gene: TRBV27
J gene: TRBJ2-7
clone size: .
D gene: TRBD1
CDR3 length: 15
CDR3 protein: CASRTDRGVPYEQYF
CDR3 DNA: TGTGCCAGCAGAACAGACAGGGGAGTTCCCTACGAGCAGTACTTC

V gene: TRBV5-4
J gene: TRBJ2-2
clone size: .
D gene: .
CDR3 length: 15
CDR3 protein: CASSLAGGSTGELFF
CDR3 DNA: TGTGCCAGCAGCTTGGCCGGAGGAAGCACCGGGGAGCTGTTTTTT

V gene: TRBV7-3
J gene: TRBJ2-1
clone size: .
D gene: TRBD2
CDR3 length: 15
CDR3 protein: CASSPTSGSGNEQFF
CDR3 DNA: TGTGCCAGCAGCCCCACTAGCGGGAGCGGCAATGAGCAGTTCTTC

V gene: TRBV27
J gene: TRBJ1-4
clone size: .
D gene: .
CDR3 length: 17
CDR3 protein: CASSLYHPGRSWEKLFF
CDR3 DNA: TGTGCCAGCAGTTTATATCACCCGGGACGATCTTGGGAAAAACTGTTTTTT

V gene: TRBV4-3
J gene: TRBJ2-1
clone size: once
D gene: .
CDR3 length: 16
CDR3 protein: CASSQERRGAYNEQFF
CDR3 DNA: TGCGCCAGCAGCCAAGAGAGGCGAGGGGCTTACAATGAGCAGTTCTTC

V gene: TRBV2
J gene: TRBJ2-1
clone size: .
D gene: .
CDR3 length: 15
CDR3 protein: CASKYNGGVDNEQFF
CDR3 DNA: TGTGCCAGCAAATATAACGGGGGAGTTGACAATGAGCAGTTCTTC

V gene: TRBV2
J gene: TRBJ1-5
clone size: once
D gene: .
CDR3 length: 14
CDR3 protein: CASSEIGSNQPQHF
CDR3 DNA: TGTGCCAGCAGTGAAATAGGGAGCAATCAGCCCCAGCATTTT

V gene: TRBV28
J gene: TRBJ2-1
clone size: .
D gene: TRBD1
CDR3 length: 14
CDR3 protein: CARSRDREWNEQFF
CDR3 DNA: TGTGCCAGGAGCCGGGACAGGGAATGGAATGAGCAGTTCTTC